The 6 T cell receptor beta chains below were found in one sample sequenced in a study of blood T cell repertoires in COVID-19. TCRdb's copy holds only in-frame clones and misses some; the assay was immunoSEQ multiplex PCR. The sample records about 220,000 clones, about 90% being singletons. Sequenced: peripheral blood. The receptors derive from a man aged 35 to 55 with active or convalescent COVID-19.

This clone occurred once. The V gene is TRBV28, the J gene TRBJ1-5; TRBD1 might be the D (5 bases). V lost 6 bases to trimming and J lost 1 base, with 16 bases between them. This CDR3 spans 16 amino acids. CDR1 MDHEN and CDR2 SYDVKM come from the germline V gene. The CDR3 is CASSPIGRGSNQPQHF. The CDR3 DNA reads as TGTGCCAGCAGCCCTATCGGACGGGGGAGCAATCAGCCCCAGCATTTT.

The chain is built from TRBV18 and TRBJ1-1, with a weak D call TRBD1 (6 bases). CDR1 KGHSH and CDR2 LQKENI come from the germline V gene. V dropped 5 bases and J dropped 6 bases, with 10 bases sitting between them. The CDR3 spans 12 residues. CDR3 sequence (DNA): TGTGCCAGCTCAGATGAGGGGGCTGAAGCTTTCTTT. It yields the protein CASSDEGAEAFF.

The CDR3: CASSLGHGNVHYEQYF. CDR3 nucleotides: TGTGCCAGCAGCCTGGGACACGGAAACGTCCACTACGAGCAGTACTTC. V usage is TRBV7-7 and J usage is TRBJ2-7; the D gene is possibly TRBD1 (6 bases). The ends were cut back, 5 bases at V and 3 bases at J, with 20 bases in the middle. CDR3 size: 16 residues. Looked up from germline, CDR1 is SSHAT and CDR2 is FNYEAQ (reference sequence).

The chain links TRBV18 to TRBJ1-5, with TRBD1 matching 7 bases. CDR3 length equals 15 residues. Germline trimming cut 6 bases from V and 2 bases from J; bases unmatched to any gene: 7. Germline V CDR1 and CDR2: KGHSH, LQKENI. CDR3 coding DNA: TGTGCCAGCTCGTCACAGGGGACGGGCAATCAGCCCCAGCATTTT. Encoded protein: CASSSQGTGNQPQHF.

The chain employs TRBV6-1 and TRBJ1-1, with D hard to call. V was cut by 2 bases and J by 1 base, with 14 bases left in between. Germline-derived CDR1 and CDR2 are MNHNS and SASEGT. This CDR3 has 16 amino acids. CDR3 bases: TGTGCCAGCAGTGAACCGGCCCAAGGAGAGAACACTGAAGCTTTCTTT. Residues: CASSEPAQGENTEAFF.

CDR3 bases: TGTGCCAGCTCAACTCGACGGGAGAGGAACACTGAAGCTTTCTTT. It yields the protein CASSTRRERNTEAFF. V gene TRBV18 combines with J gene TRBJ1-1, with D unresolved. The CDR3 sequence is 15 residues long. The germline gives CDR1 KGHSH, CDR2 LQKENI. Trimming stripped 5 bases from V and 1 base from J, with 14 bases between.